A selection of T cell receptor beta chains follows, all from one sample in a study of T cell responses to AZD1222 COVID-19 vaccine. Repertoires were generated with immunoSEQ multiplex PCR, while TCRdb's copy carries only in-frame clones and drops some. The sample has around 97,000 clones, around 90% seen once. This specimen consisted of peripheral blood, obtained on day 0 of AZD1222 vaccination. These receptors were taken from an adult in good health. CDR3s include the opening cysteine and the closing phenylalanine or tryptophan. Each record gives: CDR3 DNA, CDR3 protein, J gene, D gene, V gene, clone size. The D gene is left open where the match is weak. Rows may omit the clone size; those that give it use once, few, many or a size class.

CDR3 DNA: TGTGCAACACGCCAGTATAGCAATCAGCCCCAGCATTTT
CDR3 protein: CATRQYSNQPQHF
J gene: TRBJ1-5
D gene: .
V gene: TRBV6-5
clone size: .

CDR3 DNA: TGTGCCAGCAGCTCTAGCGTTCTCTCTGGAAACACCATATATTTT
CDR3 protein: CASSSSVLSGNTIYF
J gene: TRBJ1-3
D gene: .
V gene: TRBV5-5
clone size: .

CDR3 DNA: TGTGCCAGCAGCTTAGGAGGGGGACTAGCGGACAATGAGCAGTTCTTC
CDR3 protein: CASSLGGGLADNEQFF
J gene: TRBJ2-1
D gene: TRBD2
V gene: TRBV7-2
clone size: .

CDR3 DNA: TGTGCCAGCAGTTTGACTAGCGGGGGGAAAGAGACCCAGTACTTC
CDR3 protein: CASSLTSGGKETQYF
J gene: TRBJ2-5
D gene: TRBD2
V gene: TRBV6-5
clone size: .

CDR3 DNA: TGTGCCAGCAGCTTAACTTCGGGGGTCCAAGAGACCCAGTACTTC
CDR3 protein: CASSLTSGVQETQYF
J gene: TRBJ2-5
D gene: .
V gene: TRBV7-3
clone size: .

CDR3 DNA: TGTGCCTGTAAAGGGGGAGGATCTCAGCCCCAGCATTTT
CDR3 protein: CACKGGGSQPQHF
J gene: TRBJ1-5
D gene: .
V gene: TRBV30
clone size: .

CDR3 DNA: TGTGCCAGCAGTTTAGACGGAAACTATGGCTACACCTTC
CDR3 protein: CASSLDGNYGYTF
J gene: TRBJ1-2
D gene: .
V gene: TRBV6-5
clone size: once

CDR3 DNA: TGTGCCAGCAGCCCCGACAGGGGAGGCTACGAGCAGTACTTC
CDR3 protein: CASSPDRGGYEQYF
J gene: TRBJ2-7
D gene: TRBD1
V gene: TRBV7-2
clone size: .

CDR3 DNA: TGTGCCAGCCGACTAGAGGGGCTAGGCTATGGCTACACCTTC
CDR3 protein: CASRLEGLGYGYTF
J gene: TRBJ1-2
D gene: .
V gene: TRBV19
clone size: .

CDR3 DNA: TGTGCCAGCAGCCAGCAGGGGATTGAAGCTTTCTTT
CDR3 protein: CASSQQGIEAFF
J gene: TRBJ1-1
D gene: .
V gene: TRBV7-9
clone size: once

CDR3 DNA: TGTGCCAGCAGCCCAAGCGGGGGGCCGTACAATGAGCAGTTCTTC
CDR3 protein: CASSPSGGPYNEQFF
J gene: TRBJ2-1
D gene: TRBD2
V gene: TRBV3-1/TRBV3-2
clone size: .

CDR3 DNA: TGCGCCAGCAGACTAGCGGGAGCACCCGGCGAGCAGTACTTC
CDR3 protein: CASRLAGAPGEQYF
J gene: TRBJ2-7
D gene: TRBD2
V gene: TRBV10-2
clone size: .

CDR3 DNA: TGTGCCAGCAGTTTTCGGGGGATATCGTCCGGGGAGCTGTTTTTT
CDR3 protein: CASSFRGISSGELFF
J gene: TRBJ2-2
D gene: .
V gene: TRBV27
clone size: few

CDR3 DNA: TGTGCCAGCAGACCTGGGACTAGCGGATCCTACGAGCAGTACTTC
CDR3 protein: CASRPGTSGSYEQYF
J gene: TRBJ2-7
D gene: TRBD2
V gene: TRBV6-2/TRBV6-3
clone size: .

CDR3 DNA: TGTGCCACCAGCAGGGCGGACTATGGCTACACCTTC
CDR3 protein: CATSRADYGYTF
J gene: TRBJ1-2
D gene: .
V gene: TRBV15
clone size: .

CDR3 DNA: TGCGCCAGCAGCCTGACAGGGAACTATGGCTACACCTTC
CDR3 protein: CASSLTGNYGYTF
J gene: TRBJ1-2
D gene: TRBD1
V gene: TRBV4-3
clone size: once

CDR3 DNA: TGTGCCACCAGTGACCAGGGACAGGGTGATGATGGCTACACCTTC
CDR3 protein: CATSDQGQGDDGYTF
J gene: TRBJ1-2
D gene: TRBD1
V gene: TRBV24-1
clone size: .

CDR3 DNA: TGCGCCAGCAGCCCTGGGACTAGCGGCCAAGAGACCCAGTACTTC
CDR3 protein: CASSPGTSGQETQYF
J gene: TRBJ2-5
D gene: TRBD2
V gene: TRBV5-1
clone size: .

CDR3 DNA: TGTGCCAGCAGTTTGCGGGGTTCCTACGAGCAGTACTTC
CDR3 protein: CASSLRGSYEQYF
J gene: TRBJ2-7
D gene: .
V gene: TRBV12-3/TRBV12-4
clone size: .

CDR3 DNA: TGTGCCAGCAGCTTGCTCTCGGATAGTGGCTACACCTTC
CDR3 protein: CASSLLSDSGYTF
J gene: TRBJ1-2
D gene: .
V gene: TRBV5-8
clone size: .

CDR3 DNA: TGTGCCAGTAGTCCCCCGGCAGGGACTAGCACTGAAGCTTTCTTT
CDR3 protein: CASSPPAGTSTEAFF
J gene: TRBJ1-1
D gene: .
V gene: TRBV19
clone size: .

CDR3 DNA: TGTGCCAGCAGTTGGGGGATCAGAGACGAGCAGTACTTC
CDR3 protein: CASSWGIRDEQYF
J gene: TRBJ2-7
D gene: .
V gene: TRBV27
clone size: .

CDR3 DNA: TGTGCCAGCAGCGTAGGGAGGGTGAACGAGCAGTTCTTC
CDR3 protein: CASSVGRVNEQFF
J gene: TRBJ2-1
D gene: .
V gene: TRBV9
clone size: .

CDR3 DNA: TGTGCCAGCAACTCACAGGGGGCACGGGATGAAAAACTGTTTTTT
CDR3 protein: CASNSQGARDEKLFF
J gene: TRBJ1-4
D gene: TRBD1
V gene: TRBV28
clone size: .

CDR3 DNA: TGTGCCTGGAGCGGACATGGGACTAGCGGCTACAATGAGCAGTTCTTC
CDR3 protein: CAWSGHGTSGYNEQFF
J gene: TRBJ2-1
D gene: TRBD2
V gene: TRBV30
clone size: .

CDR3 DNA: TGCGCCAGCAGCCGCACAGGGGATAATTCACCCCTCCACTTT
CDR3 protein: CASSRTGDNSPLHF
J gene: TRBJ1-6
D gene: TRBD1
V gene: TRBV5-1
clone size: .

CDR3 DNA: TGTGCCAGCAGCGGCCGGGACAGGGCATACACCATATATTTT
CDR3 protein: CASSGRDRAYTIYF
J gene: TRBJ1-3
D gene: TRBD1
V gene: TRBV13
clone size: once

CDR3 DNA: TGTGCCAGCACTCAGGCTGTTGGCAAATACGAGCAGTACTTC
CDR3 protein: CASTQAVGKYEQYF
J gene: TRBJ2-7
D gene: .
V gene: TRBV7-9
clone size: .

CDR3 DNA: TGTGCCAGCAACCCAACTCAGAACTATGGCTACACCTTC
CDR3 protein: CASNPTQNYGYTF
J gene: TRBJ1-2
D gene: .
V gene: TRBV19
clone size: .

CDR3 DNA: TGTGCCAGCAGCCAAGATTTGACAGGAGGCTACCAAGAGACCCAGTACTTC
CDR3 protein: CASSQDLTGGYQETQYF
J gene: TRBJ2-5
D gene: .
V gene: TRBV3-1/TRBV3-2
clone size: once

CDR3 DNA: TGTGCCAGCAGCTTTGTAGGCACAGATACGCAGTATTTT
CDR3 protein: CASSFVGTDTQYF
J gene: TRBJ2-3
D gene: .
V gene: TRBV7-3
clone size: .

CDR3 DNA: TGTGCCAGCAGCCTCCGGGGGACTACCTTCTACGAGCAGTACTTC
CDR3 protein: CASSLRGTTFYEQYF
J gene: TRBJ2-7
D gene: TRBD2
V gene: TRBV7-3
clone size: few

CDR3 DNA: TGCGCCAGCAGCCAAGATTACACAGGGATTGAGACCCAGTACTTC
CDR3 protein: CASSQDYTGIETQYF
J gene: TRBJ2-5
D gene: .
V gene: TRBV4-3
clone size: .

CDR3 DNA: TGCGCCAGCAGCCAACCCGGGACAGGGAATAGCGGCTACACCTTC
CDR3 protein: CASSQPGTGNSGYTF
J gene: TRBJ1-2
D gene: TRBD1
V gene: TRBV4-1
clone size: .

CDR3 DNA: TGTGCCAGTAGTATAGATGGGTTCCGGGCAGGGACTAACACCGGGGAGCTGTTTTTT
CDR3 protein: CASSIDGFRAGTNTGELFF
J gene: TRBJ2-2
D gene: .
V gene: TRBV19
clone size: .